This record concerns one TCR beta chain sequence. Its antigen has not been determined. It has no much larger one-base neighbor in the sample; base qualities were not kept. In the ophthalmopathy patients, disease was moderately to severely active, with a Clinical Activity Score of 3 or more, a NOSPECS grade of 4 or more, and a duration of less than 3 months. Any patient with an uncontrolled infection, another autoimmune disease, pregnancy or lactation was excluded. Diagnoses were based on clinical symptoms, serum thyroxine and TRAb, thyroid ultrasound and orbital computed tomography. PBMCs were separated from approximately 9.9 ml of fresh peripheral blood using Ficoll-Paque density gradient centrifugation. Total RNA was extracted with Trizol reagent, and quality was checked on an Agilent 2100 Bioanalyzer. This entry comes from a study of T cells in Graves' hyperthyroidism and ophthalmopathy (dated by TCRdb to between 2018 and 2021). Background on the whole study: Peripheral blood samples were taken at the time of initial diagnosis, prior to any treatment. To identify TCR V-J signatures that set the groups apart, the researchers used a discovery cohort of roughly 100 patients, made up of 40 to 45 with Graves' ophthalmopathy and about 60 with stable Graves' hyperthyroidism. Whether ophthalmopathy could be predicted prospectively was tested in an independent validation cohort made up of approximately 19 hyperthyroidism patients plus 17 patients who later progressed to ophthalmopathy. For training and testing, the 80 to 100 patients in the discovery cohort were randomly divided in a 7:3 ratio. In addition, the study compared T-cell repertoires in thyroid tissue and in blood from five to seven Graves' hyperthyroidism patients. Once sampling was done, hyperthyroidism patients were given methimazole at a starting dose of 30 mg daily, whereas ophthalmopathy patients were given high-dose intravenous methylprednisolone. The paper describes TCR Vbeta CDR3 sequencing of fewer than 150 peripheral blood samples, made up of 43 ophthalmopathy patients, over 70 hyperthyroidism patients and approximately 17 progressor patients. General findings and caveats noted by the study authors: Sample size was not statistically predetermined, and investigators were not blinded to group allocation. Blood samples also contained most of the expanded thyroid clonotypes (frequency above 0.001), which suggests that blood repertoires may reflect thyroid immune responses. In validation, progression to ophthalmopathy was predicted by the model with 55% to 71% sensitivity and roughly 76% specificity, a median of 6.5 months before onset. Ophthalmopathy was separated from stable hyperthyroidism by a 13 V-J signature model, with approximately 89% sensitivity and around 81% specificity obtained in cross-validation and 80%/75% obtained in testing.

V and J are trimmed by 5 bases and 8 bases, and the gene matches miss 7 bases of the junction. From its cysteine to its phenylalanine, the CDR3 spans 13 amino acids. CDR3 DNA only is kept here, 39 bases in frame from base 1. CDR1 and CDR2 are drawn from the germline V gene (reference sequence): SEHNR, FQNEAQ. TCR beta CDR3 regions were amplified from RNA transcripts. The TCR CDR3 was subjected to a first round of RT-PCR using the HTBI primer set and the Qiagen OneStep RT-PCR kit. A second multiplex PCR round built the libraries, followed by size selection and purification. The libraries were sequenced on an Illumina HiSeq2000 using paired-end 100 bp reads. The authors' pipeline ran thus. SOAPnuke was used to process the raw data, removing reads that contained adapters or uncalled bases, had a mean Phred below 15, or lacked an exact match to the constant primer or identifier. COPE v1.2.5 was used to merge the high-quality paired reads, and each unique nucleotide sequence was defined as a clonotype. MiTCR v1.1 was used to align clonotypes to the IMGT TRBV, TRBD and TRBJ reference segments. The analysis was restricted to V-J combinations with a frequency above 0.0001, which together covered just over 99% of the repertoires. A TCS score was defined as the ratio of F50 (clonal expansion) to E x V (chaos), with BLOSUM62-based TCRdist applied between CDR3 peptides within each V-J. Welch's t-statistics and random forest reduced around 510 V-J features to around 14, which were used in a naive Bayes classifier (R e1071). TCRdb trimmed the raw reads at Q25, called clones with MiXCR and kept productive beta chains. Records with the same CDR3 protein are collapsed into one entry carrying the most frequent genes and DNA. These V and J calls rely on TCRdb rather than the paper's analysis. Counted in this sample were 200,000 to 300,000 distinct CDR3 sequences; less than 20% of them appeared once. The top ten constitute around 28% of the sample.

The rearranged chain carries TRBV7-9 and TRBJ1-2, with 8 junctional bases fitting TRBD1. The specimen sequenced was blood. This clonotype was sampled from a woman aged 18 to 35 with Graves' ophthalmopathy. The nucleotides are TGTGCCAGCAGCCAAACGACAGGGGACGGCTACACCTTC. Translation gives CASSQTTGDGYTF.